This T cell receptor beta chain stems from a study of blood T cell repertoires in COVID-19 (TCRdb year 2020). In terms of the full investigation: Samples from collaborators originated in the United States, Italy and Spain and spanned both the acute and convalescent phases of COVID-19. The material from the prospective study consisted of cDNA or gDNA derived from T cells, B-cell-depleted T cells, or PBMCs. Subjects who had been exposed to COVID-19, were actively infected with it, or had recovered from it provided the deeply sampled blood TCRbeta repertoires that made up the dataset. The repertoires were released in a freely available public database intended as a resource for research on the immune response to SARS-CoV-2. The samples were drawn from the first 160 participants of the ongoing ImmuneRACE study and from 1,254 subjects provided by 6 global collaborators. The sample metadata nearly always contained a de-identified subject ID, COVID-19 status, age in years and sex. Where available, HLA class I and class II types were taken from metadata supplied by the sample provider and were not determined by assay-based typing.

Collaborating institutions collected whole blood in K2EDTA tubes following their own protocols. For TCRbeta analysis, collaborators shipped samples in one of three forms: frozen whole blood, isolated PBMCs, or DNA extracted from either of those sample types. Per the germline V gene (reference sequence), LNHDA is the CDR1 and SQIVND is the CDR2. There are 14 amino acids in the CDR3, from cysteine to phenylalanine inclusive. The CDR3 DNA has 42 bases and is translated from base 1. Clipping removes 5 bases from V and 3 bases from J, with 7 as the unmatched junction base count. With respect to this clone: Its antigen has not been determined. Qualities for individual bases were not recorded, and no much larger clone is one base off.

TCRbeta CDR3 regions were amplified from genomic DNA by means of the immunoSEQ Assay, a bias-controlled multiplex PCR. As for the authors' bioinformatics: The number of nucleated cells in each sample was estimated by amplification of reference gene primers within the assay. To quantify the absolute abundance of each unique TCRbeta CDR3 rearrangement, sequence reads were collapsed and filtered. For each sample, productive Simpson clonality was calculated as the square root of Simpson's diversity index across productive rearrangements. TCRdb limited this immuneACCESS table to in-frame rearrangements with V and J called. A share of clones is missing; checked studies link under half to unresolved V genes, and the rest is unexplained. V, J and clone size reflect that table, while D and trimming were determined from the DNA. Present in this sample are about 250,000 clones, roughly 83% of which were seen just once. The leading ten clones occupy about 9.6% of the sample.

Points the paper makes about the study in general: How much clinical and demographic metadata was included differed by source and by participant, and the metadata was provided uncurated.

The sequenced sample consisted of peripheral blood. This receptor chain uses TRBV19 and TRBJ2-7, and TRBD1 aligns with 7 junction nucleotides. The TCR was taken from an older man with acute or convalescent COVID-19. The CDR3 loop reads CASSVRQGRYEQYF. The DNA sequence is as follows: TGTGCCAGTAGTGTCCGACAGGGTCGCTACGAGCAGTACTTC.